These 17 T cell receptor beta chains share one sample of origin, sequenced in a study of blood T cell repertoires in COVID-19. The data were produced by immunoSEQ multiplex PCR, yet TCRdb's version contains in-frame clones alone and is incomplete. The data contain some 190,000 clones, more than 70% of them seen just once; the ten biggest clones take up approximately 4%. The specimen sequenced was peripheral blood. The receptors stem from a human donor in a cohort sampled during active COVID-19.

The chain has TRBV7-2 and TRBJ2-1; 8 positions match TRBD1. V lost 4 bases, J lost 0 bases, and 14 bases stayed unmatched. Germline assignment: CDR1 SGHTA and CDR2 FQGNSA. The CDR3 is 19 amino acids. The CDR3 DNA sequence: TGTGCCAGCAGCTCGCCCCGGGACAGGCCAAAGAGCTCCTACAATGAGCAGTTCTTC. Translation gives CASSSPRDRPKSSYNEQFF.

The chain joins TRBV7-2 to TRBJ1-4, with 7 positions matching TRBD1. Germline-derived CDR1 and CDR2 are SGHTA and FQGNSA. Trimming at V came to 1 base and at J to 4 bases, leaving 6 bases not matched to a gene. The CDR3 is 16 amino acids. The CDR3 DNA is TGTGCCAGCAGCTTAGGAGTCGGACAGGTTAATGAAAAACTGTTTTTT. Translation gives CASSLGVGQVNEKLFF.

The gene calls are TRBV18 and TRBJ1-4; possible D gene TRBD1, 6 bases. CDR1 KGHSH and CDR2 LQKENI come from the germline V gene. Trimming took 3 bases from V and 4 from J, leaving 12 bases between them. The CDR3 is made up of 15 amino acids. For the CDR3, the DNA is TGTGCCAGCTCACCCGAAACAGGGCATAATGAAAAACTGTTTTTT. It codes for CASSPETGHNEKLFF.

CDR3 coding DNA: TGTGCCAGCAGCTTAGACTCCGAGCAGTACTTC. This translates into CASSLDSEQYF. The V call is TRBV7-6, the J call TRBJ2-7, with D unresolved. The CDR3 extends over 11 amino acids. The V end was cut by 1 base, the J end by 6 bases, with 4 bases between. The germline V gene encodes CDR1 SGHVS and CDR2 FNYEAQ. The entire variable domain, with the rest obtained from reference TRBV7-6 and TRBJ2-7, is as follows: GAGVSQSPRYKVTKRGQDVALRCDPISGHVSLYWYRQALGQGPEFLTYFNYEAQQDKSGLPNDRFSAERPEGSISTLTIQRTEQRDSAMYRCASSLDSEQYFGPGTRLTVT.

The chain joins TRBV2 to TRBJ1-2, with TRBD1 identical over 7 bases. CDR1 and CDR2 from the germline V gene are SNHLY and FYNNEI. V dropped 6 bases and J dropped 3; count of bases not matched to a gene: 7. The CDR3 has 14 residues. CDR3 sequence reads: CASRETGFDYGYTF. The CDR3 DNA reads TGTGCCAGCAGGGAGACAGGGTTCGACTATGGCTACACCTTC.

The chain is built from TRBV5-1 and TRBJ2-2; TRBD1 matches 10 bases. The CDR3 covers 17 residues. V gave up 4 bases and J gave up 7 bases; unmatched junction bases: 13. In germline, CDR1 is SGHRS, CDR2 YFSETQ. As DNA, the CDR3 is TGCGCCAGCAGCCTAACCCCCGGGACAGGGGTCGGCGGGGAGCTGTTTTTT. This translates into CASSLTPGTGVGGELFF. The complete variable domain, with remaining parts taken from reference TRBV5-1 and TRBJ2-2, reads KAGVTQTPRYLIKTRGQQVTLSCSPISGHRSVSWYQQTPGQGLQFLFEYFSETQRNKGNFPGRFSGRQFSNSRSEMNVSTLELGDSALYLCASSLTPGTGVGGELFFGEGSRLTVL.

V usage is TRBV6-2 or TRBV6-3 and J usage is TRBJ2-2, with a possible D match to TRBD1 (6 bases). This CDR3 has 15 residues. V shed 2 bases and J shed 4 bases, with 11 bases lying between them. Germline CDR1 is MNHEY and CDR2 is SVGEGT. CDR3 in amino acids: CASSYVRGSTGELFF. DNA for the CDR3: TGTGCCAGCAGTTACGTGAGGGGGAGCACCGGGGAGCTGTTTTTT.

The chain joins TRBV7-8 to TRBJ2-1, with 9 bases identical to TRBD2. The CDR3 is 16 amino acids. Germline CDR1 SGHVS, CDR2 FQNEAQ. V gave up 2 bases and J gave up 6 bases; unmatched junction bases: 8. CDR3 sequence (DNA): TGTGCCAGCAGCTTAATGGGGCGGGAGGGCCTCAATGAGCAGTTCTTC. It is translated as CASSLMGREGLNEQFF.

This chain uses TRBV5-1 with TRBJ2-7; D perhaps matches TRBD1 (6 bases). Trimming took 0 bases from V and 4 from J, leaving 11 bases between them. Germline CDR1 and CDR2: SGHRS and YFSETQ. This CDR3 is built from 14 residues. The CDR3 loop is CASSLDGGSYEQYF. The CDR3 nucleotides are TGCGCCAGCAGCTTGGATGGGGGCTCTTACGAGCAGTACTTC.

J is TRBJ2-5 and V is TRBV11-2; 8 nucleotides match TRBD2. CDR1 and CDR2 (germline): SGHAT, FQNNGV. CDR3 length: 13 residues. Trimming at V came to 2 bases and at J to 4 bases, leaving 0 bases not matched to a gene. CDR3 in DNA: TGTGCCAGCAGCTTAACTAGCGGAGAGACCCAGTACTTC. Residues: CASSLTSGETQYF.

This chain connects TRBV9 to TRBJ2-2, with TRBD2 matching over 8 bases. The CDR3 sequence is 17 residues long. Trimming cost V 4 bases and J 3 bases; bases outside gene matches: 11. Germline CDR1 and CDR2: SGDLS and YYNGEE. The CDR3 reads CASSLSQRGPYTGELFF. The CDR3 DNA reads TGTGCCAGCAGCCTATCCCAGCGGGGGCCTTACACCGGGGAGCTGTTTTTT.

The chain couples TRBV27 to TRBJ2-3, with D possibly being TRBD2 (5 bases). This CDR3 spans 12 amino acids. The germline V gene encodes CDR1 MNHEY and CDR2 SMNVEV (reference sequence). Trimming shortened V by 4 bases and J by 10 bases, and 12 bases separated the two germline ends. CDR3 DNA: TGTGCCAGCAGTTCTGCCCCAGCGGCGCAGTATTTT. Translating it yields CASSSAPAAQYF.

This clone was recorded once. The rearrangement joins TRBV2 to TRBJ1-1, with 9 positions matching TRBD1. The ends lost 0 bases at V and 4 bases at J; junction bases unmatched: 9. This CDR3 comprises 17 residues. Looked up from germline, CDR1 is SNHLY and CDR2 is FYNNEI. CDR3 DNA sequence: TGTGCCAGCAGTGAAGCGCGAGGGACAGGGATGAGCACTGAAGCTTTCTTT. This translates into CASSEARGTGMSTEAFF.

This sequence joins TRBV25-1 and TRBJ1-2, with 9 bases identical to TRBD1. J lost 4 bases, V lost 7 bases, and 7 bases had no gene match. The germline V gene encodes CDR1 MGHDK and CDR2 SYGVNS. This CDR3 has 14 residues. CDR3 region: CASMSGQGTYGYTF. For the CDR3, the DNA is TGTGCCAGCATGTCAGGACAGGGGACCTATGGCTACACCTTC.

This clone was detected once. The V gene is TRBV11-2, the J gene TRBJ2-5; 11 nucleotides agree with TRBD2. Germline loops: CDR1 SGHAT, CDR2 FQNNGV. This CDR3 has 16 residues. V lost 1 base, J lost 7 bases, and 8 bases stayed unmatched. The DNA for the CDR3 is TGTGCCAGCAGCTTAGTGGGGACTAGCGGAGGCGGGACCCAGTACTTC. Residues: CASSLVGTSGGGTQYF.

The chain couples TRBV5-1 to TRBJ1-6; D not certain. V was clipped by 5 bases and J by 2 bases, with 14 bases between them. The CDR3 totals 16 residues. CDR1 and CDR2 (germline): SGHRS, YFSETQ. Here the CDR3 reads CASSSGATTYNSPLHF. The CDR3 bases are TGCGCCAGCAGTTCGGGTGCAACGACCTATAATTCACCCCTCCACTTT.

The chain has TRBV2 and TRBJ2-5; 8 positions agree with TRBD2. Germline values: CDR1 SNHLY, CDR2 FYNNEI. The trim removed 7 bases at V and 4 bases at J, leaving 5 bases unmatched. CDR3 size: 13 residues. CDR3 DNA: TGTGCCAGCATGACGGGAGGGAGAGAGACCCAGTACTTC. This gives the protein CASMTGGRETQYF.